This T cell receptor beta chain was sequenced during a study of blood T cell repertoires in COVID-19. In the study overall: Samples came from the United States, Italy and Spain, spanning acute and convalescent COVID-19. T cells, B-cell-depleted T cells, or PBMCs supplied cDNA or gDNA.

This clone was observed a handful of times. In the authors' workflow: For nucleated cells, counts were estimated from reference gene primer amplification. Only in-frame clones appear in the TCRdb table, and some are missing; sequencing was by immunoSEQ multiplex PCR. V and J calls and clone size are given by that table; D and trimming were obtained from the DNA. The repertoire has about 150,000 clones, about four fifths of them found once; the top ten carry about 31%. Germline CDR1 SEHNR, CDR2 FQNEAQ (reference sequence). The CDR3 contains 14 residues. V was trimmed by 5 bases and J by 0 bases, leaving 8 bases between them.

What was sequenced was peripheral blood. The chain joins TRBV7-9 to TRBJ1-3; maybe TRBD1 (5 bases). This TCR was sampled from a woman aged 55-70 years with acute or convalescent COVID-19. CDR3: CASSPDSSGNTIYF. DNA for the CDR3: TGTGCCAGCAGCCCAGACAGCTCTGGAAACACCATATATTTT.